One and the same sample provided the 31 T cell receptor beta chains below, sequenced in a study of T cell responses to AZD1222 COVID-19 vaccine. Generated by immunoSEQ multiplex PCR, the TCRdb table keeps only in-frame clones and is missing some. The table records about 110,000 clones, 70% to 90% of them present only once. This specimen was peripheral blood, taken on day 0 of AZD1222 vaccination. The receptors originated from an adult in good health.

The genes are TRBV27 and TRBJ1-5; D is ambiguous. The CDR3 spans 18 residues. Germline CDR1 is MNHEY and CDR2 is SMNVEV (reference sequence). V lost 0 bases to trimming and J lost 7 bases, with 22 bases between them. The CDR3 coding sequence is TGTGCCAGCAGTTTATCGCCCCCTGTGCCGTTAGTTCGGCAGCCCCAGCATTTT. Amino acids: CASSLSPPVPLVRQPQHF.

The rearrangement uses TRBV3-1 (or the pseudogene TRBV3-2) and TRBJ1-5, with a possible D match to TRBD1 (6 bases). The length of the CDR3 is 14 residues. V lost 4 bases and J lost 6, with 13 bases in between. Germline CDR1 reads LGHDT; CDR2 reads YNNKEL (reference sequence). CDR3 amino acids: CASSPWDISQPQHF. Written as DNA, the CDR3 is TGTGCCAGCAGCCCTTGGGACATCTCTCAGCCCCAGCATTTT.

The CDR3 DNA is TGTGCCAGCAGCCAAGGGACGCACGCTAACACTGAAGCTTTCTTT. It translates to CASSQGTHANTEAFF. V gene TRBV7-2 combines with J gene TRBJ1-1, with D possibly being TRBD1 (5 bases). The CDR3 runs 15 residues. In germline, CDR1 is SGHTA, CDR2 FQGNSA. The V gene lost 5 bases and the J gene lost 2 bases, with 15 bases spanning the gap.

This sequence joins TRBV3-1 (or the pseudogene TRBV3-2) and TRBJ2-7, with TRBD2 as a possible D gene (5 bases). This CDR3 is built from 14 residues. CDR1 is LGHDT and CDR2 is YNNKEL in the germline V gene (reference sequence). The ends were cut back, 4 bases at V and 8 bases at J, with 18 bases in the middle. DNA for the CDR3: TGTGCCAGCAGCCTAGGTGGTAGCTCGGGGAAGCAGTACTTC. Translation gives CASSLGGSSGKQYF.

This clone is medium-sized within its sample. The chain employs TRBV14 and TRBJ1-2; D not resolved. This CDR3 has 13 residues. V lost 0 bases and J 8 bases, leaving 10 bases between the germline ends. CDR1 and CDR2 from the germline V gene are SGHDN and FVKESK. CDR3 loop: CASSQELSRGYTF. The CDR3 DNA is TGTGCCAGCAGCCAAGAGCTGTCGAGAGGCTACACCTTC.

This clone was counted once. This CDR3 reads CASSLVGDANSPLHF. CDR3 sequence (DNA): TGCGCCAGCAGCTTGGTTGGGGACGCCAATTCACCCCTCCACTTT. This sequence joins TRBV5-1 and TRBJ1-6; a weak D match, TRBD1 (5 bases). V was pared by 0 bases and J by 7 bases, with 11 bases between. Per the germline V gene, CDR1 is SGHRS and CDR2 is YFSETQ. CDR3 length equals 15 residues.

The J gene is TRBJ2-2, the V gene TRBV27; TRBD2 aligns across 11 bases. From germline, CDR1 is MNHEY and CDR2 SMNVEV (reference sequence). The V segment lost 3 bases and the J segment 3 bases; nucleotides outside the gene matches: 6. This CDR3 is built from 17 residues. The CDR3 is CASSLNSGRADTGELFF. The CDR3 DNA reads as TGTGCCAGCAGTTTGAATAGCGGGAGGGCGGACACCGGGGAGCTGTTTTTT.

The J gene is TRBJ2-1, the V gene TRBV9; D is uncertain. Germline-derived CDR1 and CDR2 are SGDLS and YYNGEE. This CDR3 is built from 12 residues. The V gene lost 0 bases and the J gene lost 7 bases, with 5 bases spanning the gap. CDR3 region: CASSVESNEQFF. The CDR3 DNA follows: TGTGCCAGCAGCGTAGAAAGTAATGAGCAGTTCTTC.

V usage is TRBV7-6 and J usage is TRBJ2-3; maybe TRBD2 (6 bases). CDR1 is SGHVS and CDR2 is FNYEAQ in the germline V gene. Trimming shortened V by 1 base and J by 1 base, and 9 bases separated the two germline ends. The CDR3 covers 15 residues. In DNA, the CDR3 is TGTGCCAGCAGCTTAGGCGGGGCCCGCACAGATACGCAGTATTTT. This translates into CASSLGGARTDTQYF.

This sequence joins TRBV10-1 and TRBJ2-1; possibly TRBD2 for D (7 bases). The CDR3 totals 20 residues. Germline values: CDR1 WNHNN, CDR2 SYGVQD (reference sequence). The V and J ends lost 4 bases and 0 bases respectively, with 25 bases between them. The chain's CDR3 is CASSVRGGHHLRTSYNEQFF. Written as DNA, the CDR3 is TGCGCCAGCAGTGTGAGGGGGGGCCACCACCTTAGGACCTCCTACAATGAGCAGTTCTTC.

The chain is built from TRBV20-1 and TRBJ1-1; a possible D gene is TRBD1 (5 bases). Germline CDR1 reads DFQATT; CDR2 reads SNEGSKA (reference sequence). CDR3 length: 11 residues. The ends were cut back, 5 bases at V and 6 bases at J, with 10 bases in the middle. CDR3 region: CSAGHSAEAFF. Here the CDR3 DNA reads TGCAGTGCTGGACATAGCGCTGAAGCTTTCTTT.

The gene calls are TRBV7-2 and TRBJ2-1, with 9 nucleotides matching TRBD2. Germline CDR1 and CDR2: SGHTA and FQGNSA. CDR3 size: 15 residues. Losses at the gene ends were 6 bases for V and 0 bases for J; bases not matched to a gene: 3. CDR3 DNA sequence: TGTGCCAGCAGTCGCGGGGGGGTCTCCTACAATGAGCAGTTCTTC. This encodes CASSRGGVSYNEQFF.

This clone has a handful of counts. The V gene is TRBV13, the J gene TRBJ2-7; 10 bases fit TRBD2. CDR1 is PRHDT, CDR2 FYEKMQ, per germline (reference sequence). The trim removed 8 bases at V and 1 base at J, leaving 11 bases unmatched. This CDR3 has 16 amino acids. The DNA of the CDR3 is TGTGCCAGCTCAGGGACTAGCGCCAATGGGTCCTACGAGCAGTACTTC. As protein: CASSGTSANGSYEQYF.

DNA for the CDR3: TGTGCCAGCAGCTTAGGACAGGGAAAAAGCTCCTACGAGCAGTACTTC. This sequence encodes CASSLGQGKSSYEQYF. The chain combines TRBV11-3 with TRBJ2-7; 7 bases line up with TRBD1. The germline V gene encodes CDR1 SGHNT and CDR2 YENEEA. The CDR3 covers 16 residues. Trimming took 1 base from V and 0 from J; bases not matched to a gene: 6. Supplemented by reference TRBV11-3 and TRBJ2-7, the full variable domain reads EAGVVQSPRYKIIEKKQPVAFWCNPISGHNTLYWYLQNLGQGPELLIRYENEEAVDDSQLPKDRFSAERLKGVDSTLKIQPAELGDSAVYLCASSLGQGKSSYEQYFGPGTRLTVT.

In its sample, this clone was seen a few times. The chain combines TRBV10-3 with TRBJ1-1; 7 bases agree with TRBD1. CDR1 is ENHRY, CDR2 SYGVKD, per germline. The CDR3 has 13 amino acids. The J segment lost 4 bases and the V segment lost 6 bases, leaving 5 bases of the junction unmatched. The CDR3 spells CAISPDRVTEAFF. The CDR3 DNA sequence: TGTGCCATCAGCCCCGACAGGGTCACTGAAGCTTTCTTT.

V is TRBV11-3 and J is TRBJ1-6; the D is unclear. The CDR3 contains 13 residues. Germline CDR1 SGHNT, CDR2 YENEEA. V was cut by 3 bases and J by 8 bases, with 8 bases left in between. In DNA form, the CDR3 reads TGTGCCAGCAGCTTGGACGGTTATTCACCCCTCCACTTT. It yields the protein CASSLDGYSPLHF.

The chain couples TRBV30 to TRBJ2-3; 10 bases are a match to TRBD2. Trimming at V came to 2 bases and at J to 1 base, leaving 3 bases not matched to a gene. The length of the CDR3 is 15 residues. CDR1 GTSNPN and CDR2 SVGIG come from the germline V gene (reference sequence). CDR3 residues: CAWSIAGGRTDTQYF. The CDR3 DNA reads TGTGCCTGGAGTATAGCGGGGGGACGCACAGATACGCAGTATTTT. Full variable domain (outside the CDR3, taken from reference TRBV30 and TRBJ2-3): SQTIHQWPATLVQPVGSPLSLECTVEGTSNPNLYWYRQAAGRGLQLLFYSVGIGQISSEVPQNLSASRPQDRQFILSSKKLLLSDSGFYLCAWSIAGGRTDTQYFGPGTRLTVL.

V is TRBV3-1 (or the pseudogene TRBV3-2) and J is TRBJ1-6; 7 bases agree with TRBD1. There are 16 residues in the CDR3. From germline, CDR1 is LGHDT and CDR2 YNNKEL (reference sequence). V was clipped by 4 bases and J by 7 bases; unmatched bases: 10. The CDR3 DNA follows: TGTGCCAGCAGCCGAAAATCCGGGACAGACAATTCACCCCTCCACTTT. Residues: CASSRKSGTDNSPLHF.

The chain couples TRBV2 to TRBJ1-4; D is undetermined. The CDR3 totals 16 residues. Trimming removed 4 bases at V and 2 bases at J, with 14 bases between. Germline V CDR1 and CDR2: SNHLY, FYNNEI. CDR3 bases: TGTGCCAGCAGTGTTTTCCTCGTTTCTACTAATGAAAAACTGTTTTTT. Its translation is CASSVFLVSTNEKLFF.

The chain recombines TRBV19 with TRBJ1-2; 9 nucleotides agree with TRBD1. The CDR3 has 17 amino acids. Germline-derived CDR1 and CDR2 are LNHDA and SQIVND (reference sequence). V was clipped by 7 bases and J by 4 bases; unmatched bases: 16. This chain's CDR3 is CASTPGTGTSLPYGYTF. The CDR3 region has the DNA TGTGCCAGTACCCCCGGGACAGGGACCTCCCTACCCTATGGCTACACCTTC. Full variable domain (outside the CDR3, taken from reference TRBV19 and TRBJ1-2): DGGITQSPKYLFRKEGQNVTLSCEQNLNHDAMYWYRQDPGQGLRLIYYSQIVNDFQKGDIAEGYSVSREKKESFPLTVTSAQKNPTAFYLCASTPGTGTSLPYGYTFGSGTRLTVV.

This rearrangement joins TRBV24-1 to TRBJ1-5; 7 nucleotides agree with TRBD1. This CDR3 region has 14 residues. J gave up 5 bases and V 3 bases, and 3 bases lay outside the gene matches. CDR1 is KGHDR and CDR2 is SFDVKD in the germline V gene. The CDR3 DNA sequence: TGTGCCACCAGTGATCCTACAGGGGATCAGCCCCAGCATTTT. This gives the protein CATSDPTGDQPQHF.

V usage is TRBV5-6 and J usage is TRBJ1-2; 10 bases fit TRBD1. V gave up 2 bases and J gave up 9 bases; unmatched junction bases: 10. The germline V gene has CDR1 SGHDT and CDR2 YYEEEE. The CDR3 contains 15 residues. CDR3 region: CASSLYTGQGLSYTF. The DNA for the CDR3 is TGTGCCAGCAGCTTATATACGGGACAGGGGTTGAGCTACACCTTC.

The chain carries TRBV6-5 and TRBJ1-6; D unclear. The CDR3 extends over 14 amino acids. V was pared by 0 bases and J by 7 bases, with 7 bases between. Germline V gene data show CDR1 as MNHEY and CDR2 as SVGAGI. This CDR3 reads CASSYSKENSPLHF. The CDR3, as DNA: TGTGCCAGCAGTTACTCGAAGGAGAATTCACCCCTCCACTTT.

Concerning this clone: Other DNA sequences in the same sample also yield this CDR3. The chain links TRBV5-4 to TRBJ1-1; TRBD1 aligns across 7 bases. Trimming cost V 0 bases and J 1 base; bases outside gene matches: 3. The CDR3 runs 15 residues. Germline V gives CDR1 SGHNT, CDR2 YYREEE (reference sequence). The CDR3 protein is CASSLAGGGNTEAFF. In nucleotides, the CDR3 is TGTGCCAGCAGCTTGGCAGGGGGAGGGAACACTGAAGCTTTCTTT.

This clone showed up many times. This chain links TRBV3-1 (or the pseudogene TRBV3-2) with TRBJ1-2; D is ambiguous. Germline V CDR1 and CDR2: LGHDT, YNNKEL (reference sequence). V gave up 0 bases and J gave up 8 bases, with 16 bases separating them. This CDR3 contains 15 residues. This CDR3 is CASSQDLTFSTGYTF. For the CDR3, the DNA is TGTGCCAGCAGCCAAGATTTGACGTTCTCTACGGGCTACACCTTC.

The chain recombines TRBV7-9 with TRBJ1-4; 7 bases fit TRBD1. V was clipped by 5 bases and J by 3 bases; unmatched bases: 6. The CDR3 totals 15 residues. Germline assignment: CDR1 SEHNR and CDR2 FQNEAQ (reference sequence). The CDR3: CASSNRGFPNEKLFF. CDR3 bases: TGTGCCAGCAGCAACAGGGGCTTTCCTAATGAAAAACTGTTTTTT.

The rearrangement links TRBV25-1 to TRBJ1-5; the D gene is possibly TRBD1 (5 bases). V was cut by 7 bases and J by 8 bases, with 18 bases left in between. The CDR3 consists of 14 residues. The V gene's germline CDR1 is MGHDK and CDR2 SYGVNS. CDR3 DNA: TGTGCCAGCATGGGAGAGGGGACGTGGGAGCCCCAGCATTTT. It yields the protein CASMGEGTWEPQHF. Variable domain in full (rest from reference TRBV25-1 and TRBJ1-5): EADIYQTPRYLVIGTGKKITLECSQTMGHDKMYWYQQDPGMELHLIHYSYGVNSTEKGDLSSESTVSRIRTEHFPLTLESARPSHTSQYLCASMGEGTWEPQHFGDGTRLSIL.

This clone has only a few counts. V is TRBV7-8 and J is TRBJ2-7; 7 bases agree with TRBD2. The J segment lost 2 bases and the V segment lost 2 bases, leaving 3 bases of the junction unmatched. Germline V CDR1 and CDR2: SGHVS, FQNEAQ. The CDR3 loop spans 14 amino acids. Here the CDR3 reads CASSLSSGAYEQYF. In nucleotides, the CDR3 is TGTGCCAGCAGCTTATCCAGCGGGGCCTACGAGCAGTACTTC.

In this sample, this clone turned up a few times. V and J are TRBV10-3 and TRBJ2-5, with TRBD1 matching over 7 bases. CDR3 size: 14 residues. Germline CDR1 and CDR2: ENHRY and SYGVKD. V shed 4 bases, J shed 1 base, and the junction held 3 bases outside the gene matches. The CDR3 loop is CAISGGTAQETQYF. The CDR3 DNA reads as TGTGCCATCAGTGGGGGGACAGCCCAAGAGACCCAGTACTTC.

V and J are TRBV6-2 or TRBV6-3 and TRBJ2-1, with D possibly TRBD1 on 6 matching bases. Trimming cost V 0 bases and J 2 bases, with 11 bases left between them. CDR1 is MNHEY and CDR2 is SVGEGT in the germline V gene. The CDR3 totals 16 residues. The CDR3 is CASSYSGRGAYNEQFF. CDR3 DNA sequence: TGTGCCAGCAGTTACTCGGGCAGGGGCGCCTACAATGAGCAGTTCTTC.

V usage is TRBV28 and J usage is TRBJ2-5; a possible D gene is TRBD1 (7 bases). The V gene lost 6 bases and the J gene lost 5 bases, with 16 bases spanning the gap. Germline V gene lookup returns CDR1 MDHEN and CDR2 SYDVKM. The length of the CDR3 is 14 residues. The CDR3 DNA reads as TGTGCCAGCAGGACTAGACAGGGAATGGAGACCCAGTACTTC. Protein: CASRTRQGMETQYF.